This T cell receptor beta chain was sequenced during a study of blood T cell repertoires in COVID-19. Study context: T cells, B-cell-depleted T cells, or PBMCs provided the cDNA or gDNA that served as material.

Membership in each cohort depended on participant-reported clinical history. Two negative PCRs, clearance, or symptom resolution were required of recovered Cohort 3 donors. Per the original data handling: The authors estimated nucleated cell counts from reference gene primer amplification. Profiling relied on immunoSEQ multiplex PCR, and the TCRdb table lists in-frame clones only, not all of them. V and J calls and clone size follow that table, whereas D and trimming were derived from the DNA. The sample lists around 230,000 clones, roughly four fifths occurring once. This clone showed up just a few times. This CDR3 comprises 16 residues.

This TCR derives from a man aged 35-49 years who had recovered from COVID-19. The sequenced sample was PBMCs or T cells enriched from blood (not recorded which). The J gene is TRBJ2-7, the V gene TRBV12-2; TRBD1, the D gene given by the table, was not confirmed from the DNA. TRBV12-2 is noted as a pseudogene. The CDR3 loop reads CASRLEAADRYNEQYF. CDR3 nucleotide sequence: TGTGCAAGTCGCTTAGAAGCCGCGGACAGGTATAACGAGCAGTACTTC.